This section outlines one TCR beta chain sequence together with its context. Its antigen is not known. The data are from a study of early T cells in non-severe SARS-CoV-2 infection. Study-level background: Sequencing input comprised bulk RNA from unsorted whole blood; chain pairing was not available. Study results and caveats: Using VDJdb, the matching emphasized anti-spike CD8 responses while missing private and CD4 specificities.

The V end was cut by 5 bases, the J end by 7 bases, with 12 bases between. The CDR3 extends over 12 amino acids. From germline, CDR1 is SGHVS and CDR2 FNYEAQ. Researchers attached unique molecular identifiers to individual cDNA molecules. One entry per CDR3 protein results from TCRdb running MiXCR on the 5' RACE reads. The sample lists over 50,000 distinct CDR3 sequences; 8% to 10% were seen once. The sample taken for sequencing was whole blood. The rearrangement uses TRBV7-6 and TRBJ2-7; D ambiguous. The sequence was obtained from an adult who was a healthcare worker with PCR-confirmed SARS-CoV-2 infection or an uninfected control (not recorded which). CDR3 in amino acids: CASSAALGEQYF. For the CDR3, the DNA is TGTGCCAGCAGCGCGGCCCTTGGAGAGCAGTACTTC.